The next 2 T cell receptor beta chains were all read from a single sample in a study of blood T cell repertoires in COVID-19. Sequenced by immunoSEQ multiplex PCR; TCRdb stores in-frame clones only, minus some. Counted here are a few hundred thousand clones, roughly 80% occurring once; the ten biggest clones make up over 7%. The sequencing input was peripheral blood. The receptors were sampled from a woman aged 70-85 years with acute or convalescent COVID-19.

This chain uses TRBV9 with TRBJ2-3; D perhaps matches TRBD1 (5 bases). Germline lookup yields CDR1 SGDLS and CDR2 YYNGEE. CDR3 length: 14 residues. Between the trimmed V and J ends, which lost 3 bases and 3 bases, there was a span of 11 bases. CDR3 DNA: TGTGCCAGCAGCGCCAGGGCCCGGACAGATACGCAGTATTTT. Translation gives CASSARARTDTQYF.

The chain is built from TRBV11-2 and TRBJ2-6, with D hard to call. Looked up from germline, CDR1 is SGHAT and CDR2 is FQNNGV. This CDR3 is 13 amino acids long. Trimming stripped 6 bases from V and 3 bases from J, with 6 bases between. The CDR3 region has the DNA TGTGCCAGCAGTATATATGGGGCCAACGTCCTGACTTTC. The encoded protein is CASSIYGANVLTF. Full variable domain (outside the CDR3, taken from reference TRBV11-2 and TRBJ2-6): EAGVAQSPRYKIIEKRQSVAFWCNPISGHATLYWYQQILGQGPKLLIQFQNNGVVDDSQLPKDRFSAERLKGVDSTLKIQPAKLEDSAVYLCASSIYGANVLTFGAGSRLTVL.